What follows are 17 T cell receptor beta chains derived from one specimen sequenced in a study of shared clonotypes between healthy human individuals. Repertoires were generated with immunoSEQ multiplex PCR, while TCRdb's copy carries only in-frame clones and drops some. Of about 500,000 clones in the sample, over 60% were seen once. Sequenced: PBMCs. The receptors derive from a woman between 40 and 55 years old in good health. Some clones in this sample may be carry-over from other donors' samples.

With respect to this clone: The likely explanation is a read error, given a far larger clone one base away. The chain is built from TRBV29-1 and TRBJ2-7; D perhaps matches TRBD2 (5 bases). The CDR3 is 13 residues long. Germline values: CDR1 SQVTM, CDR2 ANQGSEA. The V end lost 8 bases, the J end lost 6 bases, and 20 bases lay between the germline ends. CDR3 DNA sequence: TGCAGCTTCCGGGAATGCCCGTTCGGCGAGCAGTACTTC. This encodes CSFRECPFGEQYF.

The CDR3 reads CSVESLRGYTF. CDR3 DNA: TGCAGCGTTGAAAGTTTGAGGGGCTACACCTTC. The genes are TRBV29-1 and TRBJ1-2; D unresolved. CDR1 is SQVTM, CDR2 ANQGSEA, per germline. The CDR3 extends over 11 amino acids. Between the trimmed V and J ends, which lost 2 bases and 8 bases, there was a span of 9 bases.

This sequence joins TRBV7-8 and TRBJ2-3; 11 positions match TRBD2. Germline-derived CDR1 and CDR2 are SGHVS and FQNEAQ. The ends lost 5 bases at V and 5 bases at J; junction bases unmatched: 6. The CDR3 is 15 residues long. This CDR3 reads CASSVTSGSGDTQYF. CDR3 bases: TGTGCCAGCAGCGTCACTAGCGGGAGTGGAGATACGCAGTATTTT.

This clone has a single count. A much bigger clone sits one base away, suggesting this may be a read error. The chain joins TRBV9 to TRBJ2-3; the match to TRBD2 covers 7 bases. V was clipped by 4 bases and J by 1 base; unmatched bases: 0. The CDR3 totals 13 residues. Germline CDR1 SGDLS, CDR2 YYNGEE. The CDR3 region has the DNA TGTGCCAGCAGCCGGGGGGGCACAGATACGCAGTATTTT. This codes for CASSRGGTDTQYF. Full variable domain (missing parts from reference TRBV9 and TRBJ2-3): DSGVTQTPKHLITATGQRVTLRCSPRSGDLSVYWYQQSLDQGLQFLIQYYNGEERAKGNILERFSAQQFPDLHSELNLSSLELGDSALYFCASSRGGTDTQYFGPGTRLTVL.

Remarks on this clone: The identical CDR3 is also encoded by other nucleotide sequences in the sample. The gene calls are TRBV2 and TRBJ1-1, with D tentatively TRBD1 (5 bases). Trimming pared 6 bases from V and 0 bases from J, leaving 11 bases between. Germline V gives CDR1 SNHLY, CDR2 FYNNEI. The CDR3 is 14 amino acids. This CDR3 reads CASRLQGLNTEAFF. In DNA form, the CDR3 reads TGTGCCAGCAGACTTCAGGGCCTGAACACTGAAGCTTTCTTT.

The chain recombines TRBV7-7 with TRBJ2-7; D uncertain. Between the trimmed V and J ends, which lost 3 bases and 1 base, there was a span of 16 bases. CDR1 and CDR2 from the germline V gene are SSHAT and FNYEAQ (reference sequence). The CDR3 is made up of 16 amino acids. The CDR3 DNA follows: TGTGCCAGCAGCTTCGGTAGGGCATCCTATTCCTACGAGCAGTACTTC. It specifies CASSFGRASYSYEQYF.

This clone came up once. CDR3 region: CASSFTPDTDEQYF. The CDR3 bases are TGTGCCAGCAGCTTTACACCGGACACGGACGAGCAGTACTTC. The genes are TRBV5-4 and TRBJ2-7, with D tentatively TRBD1 (5 bases). Looked up from germline, CDR1 is SGHNT and CDR2 is YYREEE (reference sequence). The CDR3 extends over 14 amino acids. V lost 2 bases to trimming and J lost 5 bases, with 14 bases between them.

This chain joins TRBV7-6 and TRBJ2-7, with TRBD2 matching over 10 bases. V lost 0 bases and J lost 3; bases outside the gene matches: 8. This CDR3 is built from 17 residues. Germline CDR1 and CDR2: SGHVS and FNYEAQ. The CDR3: CASSLASYRTSGYEQYF. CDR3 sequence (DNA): TGTGCCAGCAGCTTAGCTTCTTACAGGACTAGCGGCTACGAGCAGTACTTC.

CDR3 residues: CASSQGFIRGYTF. DNA for the CDR3: TGTGCCAGCAGTCAGGGGTTCATAAGGGGCTACACCTTC. The rearrangement links TRBV28 to TRBJ1-2; D possibly corresponds to TRBD1 (6 bases). This CDR3 region has 13 residues. Looked up from germline, CDR1 is MDHEN and CDR2 is SYDVKM. Trimming cost V 5 bases and J 8 bases, with 15 bases left between them.

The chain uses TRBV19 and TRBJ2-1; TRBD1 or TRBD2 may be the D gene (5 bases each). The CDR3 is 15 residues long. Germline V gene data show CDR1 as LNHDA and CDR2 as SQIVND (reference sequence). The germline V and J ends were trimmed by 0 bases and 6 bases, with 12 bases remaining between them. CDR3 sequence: CASSIEGTSTNEQFF. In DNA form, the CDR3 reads TGTGCCAGTAGTATAGAAGGGACCAGTACCAATGAGCAGTTCTTC.

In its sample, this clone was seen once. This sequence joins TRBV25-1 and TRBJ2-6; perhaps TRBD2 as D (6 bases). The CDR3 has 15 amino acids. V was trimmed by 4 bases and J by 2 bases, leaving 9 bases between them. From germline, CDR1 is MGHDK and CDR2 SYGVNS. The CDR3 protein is CASSVGGAGANVLTF. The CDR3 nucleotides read TGTGCCAGCAGTGTGGGCGGGGCTGGGGCCAACGTCCTGACTTTC.

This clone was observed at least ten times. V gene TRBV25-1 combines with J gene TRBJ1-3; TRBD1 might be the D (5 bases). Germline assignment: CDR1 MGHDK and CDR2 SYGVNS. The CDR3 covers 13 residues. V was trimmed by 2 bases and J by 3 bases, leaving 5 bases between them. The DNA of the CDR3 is TGTGCCAGCAGTGAACAGGGTGGAAACACCATATATTTT. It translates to CASSEQGGNTIYF. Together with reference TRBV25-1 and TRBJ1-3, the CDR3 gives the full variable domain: EADIYQTPRYLVIGTGKKITLECSQTMGHDKMYWYQQDPGMELHLIHYSYGVNSTEKGDLSSESTVSRIRTEHFPLTLESARPSHTSQYLCASSEQGGNTIYFGEGSWLTVV.

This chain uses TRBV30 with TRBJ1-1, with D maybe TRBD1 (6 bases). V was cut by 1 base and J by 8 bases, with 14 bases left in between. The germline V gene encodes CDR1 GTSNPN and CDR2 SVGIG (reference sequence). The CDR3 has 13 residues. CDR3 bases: TGTGCCTGGAGTGCAGGGGTCGTGGGGGAAGCTTTCTTT. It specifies CAWSAGVVGEAFF. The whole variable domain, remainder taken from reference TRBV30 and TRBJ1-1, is SQTIHQWPATLVQPVGSPLSLECTVEGTSNPNLYWYRQAAGRGLQLLFYSVGIGQISSEVPQNLSASRPQDRQFILSSKKLLLSDSGFYLCAWSAGVVGEAFFGQGTRLTVV.

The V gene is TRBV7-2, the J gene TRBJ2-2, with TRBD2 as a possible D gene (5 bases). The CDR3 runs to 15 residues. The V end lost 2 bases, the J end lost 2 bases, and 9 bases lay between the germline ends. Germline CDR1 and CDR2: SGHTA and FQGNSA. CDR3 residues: CASSLRGFNTGELFF. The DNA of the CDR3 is TGTGCCAGCAGCTTAAGAGGGTTTAACACCGGGGAGCTGTTTTTT.

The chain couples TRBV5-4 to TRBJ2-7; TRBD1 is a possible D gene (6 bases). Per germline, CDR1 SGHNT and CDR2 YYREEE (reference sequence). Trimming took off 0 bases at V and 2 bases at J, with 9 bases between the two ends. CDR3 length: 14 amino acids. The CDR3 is CASSLDRAPYEQYF. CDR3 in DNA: TGTGCCAGCAGCTTGGACAGGGCCCCCTACGAGCAGTACTTC.

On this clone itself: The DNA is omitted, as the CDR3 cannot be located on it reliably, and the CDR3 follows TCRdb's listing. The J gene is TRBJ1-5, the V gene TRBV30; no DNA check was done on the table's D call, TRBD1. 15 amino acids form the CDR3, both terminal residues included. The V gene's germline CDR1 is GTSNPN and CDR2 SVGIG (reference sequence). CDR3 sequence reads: CAWSVGRGSRQPRHF.

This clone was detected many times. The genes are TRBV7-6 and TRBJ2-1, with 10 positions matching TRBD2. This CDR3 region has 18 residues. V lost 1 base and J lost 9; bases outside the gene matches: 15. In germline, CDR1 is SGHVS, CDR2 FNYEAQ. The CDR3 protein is CASSLDGTSVPLWGEQFF. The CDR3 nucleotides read TGTGCCAGCAGCTTAGATGGGACTAGCGTCCCTCTATGGGGTGAGCAGTTCTTC.